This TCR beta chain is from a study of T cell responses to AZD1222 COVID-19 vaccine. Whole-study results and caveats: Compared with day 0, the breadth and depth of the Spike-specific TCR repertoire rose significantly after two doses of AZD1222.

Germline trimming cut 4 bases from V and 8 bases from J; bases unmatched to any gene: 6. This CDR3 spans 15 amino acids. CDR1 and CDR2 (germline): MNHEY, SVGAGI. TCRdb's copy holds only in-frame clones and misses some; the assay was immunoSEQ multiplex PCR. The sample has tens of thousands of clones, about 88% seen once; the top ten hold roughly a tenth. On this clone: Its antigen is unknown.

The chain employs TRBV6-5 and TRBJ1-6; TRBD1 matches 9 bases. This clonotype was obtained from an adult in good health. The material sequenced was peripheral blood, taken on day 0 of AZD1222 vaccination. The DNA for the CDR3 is TGTGCCAGCAGTTCCACAGGGGGCGAAGATTCACCCCTCCACTTT. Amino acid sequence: CASSSTGGEDSPLHF.